Below are 30 T cell receptor beta chains sequenced from a single sample in a study of T-cell memory formation after mild COVID-19. TCRdb reanalysed the 5' RACE reads using MiXCR and keeps one entry per CDR3 protein. The sample shows hundreds of thousands of distinct CDR3 sequences, less than 25% of them seen only once. The sequenced sample consisted of PBMCs or a T cell subset sorted from them (not recorded which). The source of these receptors is an adult woman who had mild COVID-19 (a few samples of this study predate the infection). Cell type and time point are not known.

This clonotype was observed at least ten times. V and J are TRBV5-6 and TRBJ2-5, with 10 bases that match TRBD1. Germline CDR1 and CDR2: SGHDT and YYEEEE. The J segment lost 5 bases and the V segment lost 2 bases, leaving 9 bases of the junction unmatched. This CDR3 spans 16 amino acids. The CDR3 coding sequence is TGTGCCAGCAGCTTTCCCGGGACAGGGGAGTGGGAGACCCAGTACTTC. Translating it yields CASSFPGTGEWETQYF.

J is TRBJ1-1 and V is TRBV18; D might be TRBD1 (6 bases). V lost 4 bases and J 0 bases, leaving 12 bases between the germline ends. The V gene's germline CDR1 is KGHSH and CDR2 LQKENI. The CDR3 loop spans 15 amino acids. The DNA for the CDR3 is TGTGCCAGCTCACAAGGGGGACGGATGAACACTGAAGCTTTCTTT. Encoded protein: CASSQGGRMNTEAFF.

The chain recombines TRBV24-1 with TRBJ2-5; D is possibly TRBD1 (7 bases). The CDR3 sequence is 16 residues long. The germline V gene encodes CDR1 KGHDR and CDR2 SFDVKD. V lost 3 bases and J lost 2, with 15 bases in between. The CDR3 nucleotides are TGTGCCACCAGTGATCCGGCGGGACAGATACAAGAGACCCAGTACTTC. Its protein product is CATSDPAGQIQETQYF.

This chain connects TRBV7-6 to TRBJ2-1; the D is unclear. The CDR3 runs to 16 residues. The V gene lost 1 base and the J gene lost 0 bases, with 10 bases spanning the gap. Germline CDR1 is SGHVS and CDR2 is FNYEAQ. The CDR3 spells CASSLDFVSSYNEQFF. The CDR3 coding sequence is TGTGCCAGCAGCTTAGATTTTGTTAGCTCCTACAATGAGCAGTTCTTC. The full variable domain, in which reference TRBV7-6 and TRBJ2-1 provide the parts outside the CDR3, is GAGVSQSPRYKVTKRGQDVALRCDPISGHVSLYWYRQALGQGPEFLTYFNYEAQQDKSGLPNDRFSAERPEGSISTLTIQRTEQRDSAMYRCASSLDFVSSYNEQFFGPGTRLTVL.

This sequence joins TRBV27 and TRBJ1-2; a weak D match, TRBD1 (5 bases). Between the trimmed V and J ends, which lost 5 bases and 1 base, there was a span of 17 bases. Per the germline V gene, CDR1 is MNHEY and CDR2 is SMNVEV (reference sequence). The CDR3 is made up of 16 amino acids. The CDR3 DNA sequence: TGTGCCAGCAGTGGGTCCGGGACCCGAATTAACTATGGCTACACCTTC. Amino acid sequence: CASSGSGTRINYGYTF.

V and J are TRBV12-3 or TRBV12-4 and TRBJ1-6; D call uncertain. The V and J ends lost 1 base and 8 bases respectively, with 9 bases between them. The length of the CDR3 is 14 residues. The CDR3 protein is CASSLGDDYSPLHF. CDR3 in DNA: TGTGCCAGCAGTTTAGGGGATGATTATTCACCCCTCCACTTT.

The chain joins TRBV6-2 or TRBV6-3 to TRBJ2-1; 8 nucleotides match TRBD1. Trimming took 0 bases from V and 15 from J; bases not matched to a gene: 4. The CDR3 sequence is 12 residues long. Germline lookup yields CDR1 MNHEY and CDR2 SVGEGT. The CDR3 coding sequence is TGTGCCAGCAGTTACTCGGACAGGGCGGTGTTCTTC. It specifies CASSYSDRAVFF.

V usage is TRBV7-9 and J usage is TRBJ1-2, with D possibly TRBD1 on 5 matching bases. Germline lookup yields CDR1 SEHNR and CDR2 FQNEAQ (reference sequence). V was shortened by 3 bases and J by 2 bases, with 25 bases between the two germline ends. This CDR3 has 19 amino acids. CDR3 nucleotides: TGTGCCAGCAGCTTTCCCCGACCAGGGACCCAATACTCCAACTATGGCTACACCTTC. This codes for CASSFPRPGTQYSNYGYTF.

The rearrangement joins TRBV24-1 to TRBJ1-2, with 8 bases fitting TRBD1. The CDR3 consists of 17 residues. CDR1 and CDR2 from the germline V gene are KGHDR and SFDVKD. Trimming at V came to 4 bases and at J to 2 bases, leaving 11 bases not matched to a gene. Here the CDR3 reads CATSDFRGDRRNYGYTF. CDR3 sequence (DNA): TGTGCCACCAGTGACTTTCGCGGGGACAGGCGCAACTATGGCTACACCTTC.

This clonotype was detected a few times. CDR3 sequence: CATMTGFNNEQFF. In DNA form, the CDR3 reads TGTGCCACCATGACAGGGTTCAACAATGAGCAGTTCTTC. The chain employs TRBV24-1 and TRBJ2-1; TRBD1 matches 7 bases. Germline V gives CDR1 KGHDR, CDR2 SFDVKD. The CDR3 extends over 13 amino acids. The J segment lost 5 bases and the V segment lost 8 bases, leaving 5 bases of the junction unmatched.

The chain joins TRBV7-2 to TRBJ2-1, with TRBD2 matching over 11 bases. Per the germline V gene, CDR1 is SGHTA and CDR2 is FQGNSA. With 0 bases clipped from V and 3 bases from J, the junction kept 10 bases outside the gene matches. The CDR3 length is 19 residues. The CDR3 DNA reads as TGTGCCAGCAGCTTAGCTCAAGGAGGGACTAGCGGTTTCTACAATGAGCAGTTCTTC. This translates into CASSLAQGGTSGFYNEQFF.

The chain employs TRBV9 and TRBJ1-1, with 9 bases aligning to TRBD1. This CDR3 has 15 residues. The J segment lost 2 bases and the V segment lost 3 bases, leaving 5 bases of the junction unmatched. Germline CDR1 reads SGDLS; CDR2 reads YYNGEE. The CDR3 DNA sequence: TGTGCCAGCAGCGAGGGGACAGGGCTTAACACTGAAGCTTTCTTT. The encoded protein is CASSEGTGLNTEAFF.

The chain carries TRBV5-1 and TRBJ1-6, with a tentative D call TRBD1 (6 bases). This CDR3 is 15 amino acids long. Trimming removed 4 bases from V and 8 bases from J, with 16 bases in between. Germline lookup yields CDR1 SGHRS and CDR2 YFSETQ. The CDR3 DNA sequence: TGCGCCAGCAGCCTAACAGGGAGTGGGGATTCACCCCTCCACTTT. Its translation: CASSLTGSGDSPLHF.

This clonotype has more than one count but fewer than ten. The rearrangement uses TRBV29-1 and TRBJ1-4; D might be TRBD1 (5 bases). In germline, CDR1 is SQVTM, CDR2 ANQGSEA. Trimming shortened V by 5 bases and J by 10 bases, and 11 bases separated the two germline ends. CDR3 length equals 11 residues. The CDR3: CSVTLTGKLFF. In nucleotides, the CDR3 is TGCAGCGTTACCCTCACAGGAAAACTGTTTTTT.

This clonotype has more than one count but fewer than ten. This chain uses TRBV20-1 with TRBJ2-3; D is undetermined. Germline V gives CDR1 DFQATT, CDR2 SNEGSKA (reference sequence). This CDR3 contains 14 residues. The ends were cut back, 1 base at V and 1 base at J, with 9 bases in the middle. The CDR3 nucleotides are TGCAGTGCTAGAGCTAGGCCTCGCACAGATACGCAGTATTTT. It specifies CSARARPRTDTQYF.

V and J are TRBV29-1 and TRBJ2-2, with 7 bases fitting TRBD1. CDR3 size: 14 residues. Germline CDR1 and CDR2: SQVTM and ANQGSEA. The ends lost 4 bases at V and 5 bases at J; junction bases unmatched: 7. The CDR3 DNA follows: TGCAGCGTTGGACAGGGAAGAGAGACCGGGGAGCTGTTTTTT. Translating it yields CSVGQGRETGELFF.

V and J are TRBV5-1 and TRBJ2-5; weak D call: TRBD2 (7 bases). Trimming took off 6 bases at V and 9 bases at J, with 18 bases between the two ends. Germline V lookup: CDR1 SGHRS, CDR2 YFSETQ. CDR3 length: 13 amino acids. This CDR3 reads CASTPQGREAQYF. CDR3 DNA: TGCGCCAGCACCCCACAGGGCCGGGAGGCCCAGTACTTC.

This clonotype was detected a few times. The chain joins TRBV6-1 to TRBJ2-7; possible D gene TRBD1, 6 bases. The V end was cut by 8 bases, the J end by 4 bases, with 12 bases between. The CDR3 consists of 12 residues. The germline V gene encodes CDR1 MNHNS and CDR2 SASEGT. Written as DNA, the CDR3 is TGTGCCAGCGGGGGCAGCCTATACGAGCAGTACTTC. Protein: CASGGSLYEQYF.

This chain joins TRBV5-4 and TRBJ2-1; D not resolved. Looked up from germline, CDR1 is SGHNT and CDR2 is YYREEE (reference sequence). The length of the CDR3 is 14 residues. V was clipped by 4 bases and J by 8 bases, with 16 bases between them. The DNA of the CDR3 is TGTGCCAGCAGCCACGGACGCAATGGGGATGAGCAGTTCTTC. Its protein product is CASSHGRNGDEQFF.

This chain uses TRBV29-1 with TRBJ1-2, with D possibly matching TRBD1 (6 bases). V was pared by 5 bases and J by 0 bases, with 13 bases between. Looked up from germline, CDR1 is SQVTM and CDR2 is ANQGSEA. CDR3 length: 14 amino acids. In DNA form, the CDR3 reads TGCAGCGTTACCGGGACACCATCTAACTATGGCTACACCTTC. This translates into CSVTGTPSNYGYTF.

A few counts support this clonotype. The V and J genes are TRBV5-5 and TRBJ2-6, with D perhaps being TRBD1 or TRBD2 (5 bases each). The germline V gene encodes CDR1 SGHKS and CDR2 YYEKEE (reference sequence). Trimming removed 3 bases at V and 0 bases at J, with 13 bases between. The CDR3 contains 17 residues. The CDR3 region is CASSWDAGYSGANVLTF. For the CDR3, the DNA is TGTGCCAGCAGCTGGGACGCAGGATACTCTGGGGCCAACGTCCTGACTTTC.

The CDR3 nucleotides read TGTGCCAGCAGCTTAGAGGGAGGAAACATTCAGTACTTC. This gives the protein CASSLEGGNIQYF. The chain uses TRBV6-4 and TRBJ2-4, with a tentative D call TRBD2 (6 bases). Germline V gene data show CDR1 as MRHNA and CDR2 as SNTAGT. This CDR3 is built from 13 residues. Trimming took off 6 bases at V and 6 bases at J, with 12 bases between the two ends.

CDR3 sequence reads: CASSQGTSGRANEQFF. The CDR3 DNA sequence: TGTGCCAGCAGCCAGGGGACTAGCGGGAGGGCCAATGAGCAGTTCTTC. V and J are TRBV3-1 and TRBJ2-1, with TRBD2 matching 16 bases. The CDR3 spans 16 residues. Per germline, CDR1 LGHDT and CDR2 YNNKEL (reference sequence). V gave up 3 bases and J gave up 6 bases; unmatched junction bases: 2.

This clonotype has only a few counts. This chain uses TRBV2 with TRBJ1-2; 7 nucleotides line up with TRBD1. V gave up 1 base and J gave up 8 bases; unmatched junction bases: 1. In germline, CDR1 is SNHLY, CDR2 FYNNEI. CDR3 length equals 12 residues. As DNA, the CDR3 is TGTGCCAGCAGTGAAGGGACAGGAGGCTACACCTTC. Translation gives CASSEGTGGYTF.

This clonotype has only a few counts. The J gene is TRBJ1-6, the V gene TRBV5-1, with D perhaps matching TRBD1 (5 bases). Germline V gene lookup returns CDR1 SGHRS and CDR2 YFSETQ. The CDR3 is 14 residues long. V gave up 3 bases and J gave up 5 bases, with 9 bases separating them. CDR3 bases: TGCGCCAGCAGCTCGACAGATAATAATTCACCCCTCCACTTT. It yields the protein CASSSTDNNSPLHF.

Only a few counts were recorded for this clonotype. The chain recombines TRBV7-2 with TRBJ2-3; 9 bases match TRBD2. CDR3 length: 17 amino acids. Germline V gene lookup returns CDR1 SGHTA and CDR2 FQGNSA. Trimming at V came to 2 bases and at J to 5 bases, leaving 11 bases not matched to a gene. The CDR3 is CASSLSASGVPGDTQYF. CDR3 bases: TGTGCCAGCAGCTTATCAGCTAGCGGGGTCCCAGGAGATACGCAGTATTTT. Filled out from reference TRBV7-2 and TRBJ2-3, the complete variable domain reads GAGVSQSPSNKVTEKGKDVELRCDPISGHTALYWYRQSLGQGLEFLIYFQGNSAPDKSGLPSDRFSAERTGGSVSTLTIQRTQQEDSAVYLCASSLSASGVPGDTQYFGPGTRLTVL.

The V and J genes are TRBV19 and TRBJ2-7, with TRBD2 matching 9 bases. The CDR3 loop spans 16 amino acids. The germline V gene encodes CDR1 LNHDA and CDR2 SQIVND (reference sequence). V gave up 3 bases and J gave up 3 bases; unmatched junction bases: 9. The CDR3: CASSIIVLAGIYEQYF. CDR3 DNA: TGTGCCAGTAGTATCATAGTCCTAGCGGGGATCTACGAGCAGTACTTC. Looking up the rest from reference TRBV19 and TRBJ2-7 gives the full variable domain: DGGITQSPKYLFRKEGQNVTLSCEQNLNHDAMYWYRQDPGQGLRLIYYSQIVNDFQKGDIAEGYSVSREKKESFPLTVTSAQKNPTAFYLCASSIIVLAGIYEQYFGPGTRLTVT.

V usage is TRBV6-5 and J usage is TRBJ2-7; D perhaps matches TRBD2 (5 bases). This CDR3 is 11 amino acids long. With 9 bases removed from V and 6 bases from J, the gap between germline ends came to 12 bases. Germline CDR1 and CDR2: MNHEY and SVGAGI. The CDR3 region is CASIRGTEQYF. CDR3 DNA sequence: TGTGCCAGTATACGGGGTACCGAGCAGTACTTC.

The chain recombines TRBV27 with TRBJ2-1; possibly TRBD2 for D (5 bases). CDR3 size: 12 residues. The germline V gene has CDR1 MNHEY and CDR2 SMNVEV (reference sequence). V lost 6 bases and J lost 9, with 12 bases in between. The CDR3 DNA sequence: TGTGCCAGCAGCCACTTGGCGGGTGAGCAGTTCTTC. Translating gives CASSHLAGEQFF.

The chain has TRBV4-2 and TRBJ2-1; the D is unclear. Germline-derived CDR1 and CDR2 are LGHNA and YNFKEQ. This CDR3 is built from 17 residues. V was clipped by 0 bases and J by 0 bases, with 12 bases between them. The CDR3 protein is CASSQDLIASSYNEQFF. CDR3 nucleotides: TGTGCCAGCAGCCAAGATCTGATAGCAAGCTCCTACAATGAGCAGTTCTTC.